This record looks at one TCR beta chain sequence and its context. Antigen specificity is unknown. Chemo-refractory metastatic non-small-cell lung cancer patients received focal radiation with ipilimumab CTLA-4 blockade. Produced via immunoSEQ multiplex PCR; TCRdb's table is partial and in-frame only. The profile covers some 110,000 clones, with roughly 74% appearing a single time and 5.2% taken by the ten largest. This record belongs to a study of radiotherapy plus CTLA-4 blockade in lung cancer. Study summary: Objective responses arose in over 15% of patients, and 25% to 35% experienced disease control.

V shed 8 bases, J shed 2 bases, and the junction held 5 bases outside the gene matches. The CDR3 is made up of 13 amino acids. Study-wide findings and caveats: How blood T cell clones changed early, along with interferon-beta, reportedly forecast response best. Following radiotherapy plus ipilimumab, tumor-derived TCR clones expanded in the blood.

Source: peripheral blood, taken from a patient treated with radiotherapy plus ipilimumab. The chain joins TRBV5-3 to TRBJ2-7, with TRBD1 identical over 9 bases. TRBV5-3 is labeled an ORF, and its function is uncertain. The sequence was obtained from a human donor with non-small cell lung cancer who had a partial response to radiotherapy plus ipilimumab. The CDR3 nucleotides read TGTGCCAGCAGCAGGACAGGGGCCTACGAGCAGTACTTC. Encoded protein: CASSRTGAYEQYF.